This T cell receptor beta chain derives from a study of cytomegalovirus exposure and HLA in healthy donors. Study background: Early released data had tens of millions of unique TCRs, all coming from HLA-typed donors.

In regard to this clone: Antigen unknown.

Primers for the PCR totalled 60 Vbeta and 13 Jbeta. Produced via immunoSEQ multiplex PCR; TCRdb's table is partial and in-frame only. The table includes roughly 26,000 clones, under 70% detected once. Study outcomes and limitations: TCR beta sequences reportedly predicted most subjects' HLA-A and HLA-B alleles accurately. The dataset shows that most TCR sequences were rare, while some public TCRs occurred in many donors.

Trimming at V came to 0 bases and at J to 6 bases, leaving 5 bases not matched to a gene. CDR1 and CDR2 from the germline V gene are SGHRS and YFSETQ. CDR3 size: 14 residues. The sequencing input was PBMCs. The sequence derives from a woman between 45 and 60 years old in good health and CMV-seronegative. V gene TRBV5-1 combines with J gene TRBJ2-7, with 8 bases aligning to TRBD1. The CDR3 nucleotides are TGCGCCAGCAGCTTGGGTGGACAGGGACCCGAGCAGTACTTC. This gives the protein CASSLGGQGPEQYF.